The 27 T cell receptor beta chains below were found in one sample sequenced in a study of cytomegalovirus exposure and HLA in healthy donors. It was with 60 Vbeta and 13 Jbeta primers that the PCR ran. Assay: immunoSEQ multiplex PCR; the TCRdb copy retains only in-frame clones and omits some. The sample totals 200,000 to 250,000 clones; its top ten clones hold 0.75% to 1%. The sequenced sample consisted of PBMCs. All receptors derive from a woman aged 25 to 39 in good health and CMV-seropositive.

The rearrangement joins TRBV29-1 to TRBJ1-4; TRBD1 agrees at 7 bases. Trimming at V came to 5 bases and at J to 6 bases, leaving 3 bases not matched to a gene. The CDR3 loop spans 12 amino acids. Germline values: CDR1 SQVTM, CDR2 ANQGSEA. As DNA, the CDR3 is TGCAGCGTTTGGACAGGAGATGAAAAACTGTTTTTT. Amino acids: CSVWTGDEKLFF.

This sequence joins TRBV7-9 and TRBJ2-5, with D possibly TRBD1 on 6 matching bases. V lost 5 bases, J lost 2 bases, and 12 bases lay in between. The length of the CDR3 is 14 residues. Germline-derived CDR1 and CDR2 are SEHNR and FQNEAQ (reference sequence). The CDR3 DNA follows: TGTGCCAGCAGCCAGTCCAGGGGACAAGAGACCCAGTACTTC. This gives the protein CASSQSRGQETQYF.

V usage is TRBV10-1 and J usage is TRBJ2-3; the D gene is possibly TRBD1 (6 bases). The CDR3 loop spans 18 amino acids. Germline lookup yields CDR1 WNHNN and CDR2 SYGVQD (reference sequence). Between the trimmed V and J ends, which lost 7 bases and 5 bases, there was a span of 28 bases. This CDR3 reads CASTKLEPGHFHGDTQYF. CDR3 sequence (DNA): TGCGCCAGCACCAAATTGGAGCCGGGACACTTCCATGGAGATACGCAGTATTTT.

This sequence joins TRBV20-1 and TRBJ1-1; TRBD1 might be the D (6 bases). Germline V CDR1 and CDR2: DFQATT, SNEGSKA (reference sequence). The V end lost 6 bases, the J end lost 7 bases, and 12 bases lay between the germline ends. The CDR3 is made up of 11 amino acids. CDR3 coding DNA: TGCAGTGCCTCCCAGGGGCATGAAGCTTTCTTT. The encoded protein is CSASQGHEAFF.

The chain recombines TRBV6-6 with TRBJ1-1, with D possibly matching TRBD1 (6 bases). The CDR3 loop spans 12 amino acids. Germline V gene data show CDR1 as MNHNY and CDR2 as SVGAGI (reference sequence). The V and J ends lost 7 bases and 8 bases respectively, with 14 bases between them. The CDR3 reads CASILGRGEAFF. The DNA for the CDR3 is TGTGCCAGCATCCTAGGGAGGGGGGAAGCTTTCTTT.

J is TRBJ1-2 and V is TRBV5-8; no clear D. Trimming stripped 0 bases from V and 5 bases from J, with 17 bases between. This CDR3 has 16 amino acids. Germline CDR1 is SGHTS and CDR2 is YDEGEE. The CDR3 spells CASSLALQPRRYGYTF. The CDR3 DNA reads TGTGCCAGCAGCTTGGCCTTACAGCCCCGGAGGTATGGCTACACCTTC.

The rearrangement links TRBV11-2 to TRBJ1-4, with a weak D call TRBD1 (6 bases). The CDR3 is made up of 13 amino acids. Germline lookup yields CDR1 SGHAT and CDR2 FQNNGV. Trimming stripped 3 bases from V and 8 bases from J, with 10 bases between. CDR3 sequence reads: CASSFPGQEKLFF. CDR3 bases: TGTGCCAGCAGCTTTCCGGGACAAGAAAAACTGTTTTTT.

The genes are TRBV4-3 and TRBJ2-1, with no clear D. Germline values: CDR1 LGHNA, CDR2 YSLEER. The CDR3 length is 16 residues. V was shortened by 1 base and J by 0 bases, with 10 bases between the two germline ends. The CDR3 DNA sequence: TGCGCCAGCAGCCAAGGTGCGAAGAGCTCCTACAATGAGCAGTTCTTC. Translating gives CASSQGAKSSYNEQFF.

The chain links TRBV4-1 to TRBJ2-5; 12 bases align to TRBD2. The DNA end favors TRBJ2-7, so the J call may be wrong. Germline CDR1 MGHRA, CDR2 YSYEKL. The CDR3 is 16 amino acids. CDR3 loop: CASSQGTSGISYEQYF. In DNA form, the CDR3 reads TGCGCCAGCAGCCAAGGGACTAGCGGGATCTCCTACGAGCAGTACTTC.

The chain carries TRBV5-5 and TRBJ1-2, with unresolved D. This CDR3 is built from 14 residues. Germline assignment: CDR1 SGHKS and CDR2 YYEKEE (reference sequence). The V and J ends lost 1 base and 1 base respectively, with 8 bases between them. CDR3 protein: CASSLPRFNYGYTF. DNA of the CDR3: TGTGCCAGCAGCTTGCCCAGGTTTAACTATGGCTACACCTTC.

The chain carries TRBV19 and TRBJ2-3, with TRBD1 identical over 12 bases. This CDR3 has 15 amino acids. Germline values: CDR1 LNHDA, CDR2 SQIVND (reference sequence). V was clipped by 6 bases and J by 3 bases; unmatched bases: 4. The CDR3 coding sequence is TGTGCCAGTAGGGGACAGGGGGCTGTTACAGATACGCAGTATTTT. Its translation: CASRGQGAVTDTQYF.

This chain links TRBV18 with TRBJ2-1; TRBD1 is a possible D gene (5 bases). V was shortened by 3 bases and J by 3 bases, with 9 bases between the two germline ends. This CDR3 contains 14 residues. Germline assignment: CDR1 KGHSH and CDR2 LQKENI. DNA of the CDR3: TGTGCCAGCTCACCGACAGTAATCTACAATGAGCAGTTCTTC. Translating it yields CASSPTVIYNEQFF.

V and J are TRBV6-5 and TRBJ2-7, with 10 bases lining up with TRBD1. The trim removed 2 bases at V and 7 bases at J, leaving 8 bases unmatched. The germline V gene has CDR1 MNHEY and CDR2 SVGAGI. The CDR3 loop spans 15 amino acids. CDR3 region: CASSYIRQGAGEQYF. In DNA form, the CDR3 reads TGTGCCAGCAGTTACATCCGACAGGGGGCGGGGGAGCAGTACTTC.

This sequence joins TRBV25-1 and TRBJ2-3, with 10 bases matching TRBD1. The trim removed 2 bases at V and 5 bases at J, leaving 4 bases unmatched. Per germline, CDR1 MGHDK and CDR2 SYGVNS. The CDR3 runs 15 residues. CDR3 sequence (DNA): TGTGCCAGCAGTGAAAGTTGGGACAGGGGAGATACGCAGTATTTT. Encoded protein: CASSESWDRGDTQYF.

The V and J genes are TRBV4-3 and TRBJ2-6; 7 nucleotides align to TRBD1. CDR1 is LGHNA and CDR2 is YSLEER in the germline V gene. J gave up 2 bases and V 1 base, and 5 bases lay outside the gene matches. There are 17 residues in the CDR3. The CDR3 nucleotides read TGCGCCAGCAGCCAAGCCATCGACAGGGCTGGGGCCAACGTCCTGACTTTC. It yields the protein CASSQAIDRAGANVLTF.

The V call is TRBV7-8, the J call TRBJ2-2; TRBD2 might be the D (6 bases). The CDR3 extends over 17 amino acids. V was shortened by 5 bases and J by 0 bases, with 16 bases between the two germline ends. Germline V CDR1 and CDR2: SGHVS, FQNEAQ. The CDR3 DNA sequence: TGTGCCAGCAGCACCCCGGGCGGGACCGCGAACACCGGGGAGCTGTTTTTT. This codes for CASSTPGGTANTGELFF.

The chain couples TRBV10-3 to TRBJ1-2, with 7 bases identical to TRBD1. This CDR3 spans 13 amino acids. Germline V gives CDR1 ENHRY, CDR2 SYGVKD. Unmatched junction bases numbered 9, after V lost 6 bases and J lost 8 bases. CDR3 nucleotides: TGTGCCATCAGAATACAGGGGTGGGGAGGCTACACCTTC. Its protein is CAIRIQGWGGYTF.

The chain employs TRBV11-2 and TRBJ1-2; 8 bases match TRBD1. From germline, CDR1 is SGHAT and CDR2 FQNNGV. The CDR3 has 14 amino acids. The junction had 10 bases not matched to a gene; V was cut back by 5 bases and J by 8 bases. The CDR3 coding sequence is TGTGCCAGCAGCCCAACTGCAGGGGGCGCGGGCTACACCTTC. This gives the protein CASSPTAGGAGYTF. Together with reference TRBV11-2 and TRBJ1-2, the CDR3 gives the full variable domain: EAGVAQSPRYKIIEKRQSVAFWCNPISGHATLYWYQQILGQGPKLLIQFQNNGVVDDSQLPKDRFSAERLKGVDSTLKIQPAKLEDSAVYLCASSPTAGGAGYTFGSGTRLTVV.

V is TRBV7-9 and J is TRBJ1-1; D unclear. Trimming took 6 bases from V and 3 from J, leaving 5 bases between them. Germline CDR1 SEHNR, CDR2 FQNEAQ (reference sequence). The CDR3 is made up of 11 amino acids. The CDR3 spells CASSLDTEAFF. DNA for the CDR3: TGTGCCAGCAGTCTTGACACTGAAGCTTTCTTT.

This chain links TRBV5-4 with TRBJ2-7; possibly TRBD1 for D (5 bases). The CDR3 runs 16 residues. Germline-derived CDR1 and CDR2 are SGHNT and YYREEE (reference sequence). V gave up 2 bases and J gave up 5 bases, with 20 bases separating them. CDR3 residues: CASSLGLGLLAHEQYF. The DNA of the CDR3 is TGTGCCAGCAGCTTAGGTTTGGGGCTCCTGGCCCACGAGCAGTACTTC.

The chain employs TRBV6-5 and TRBJ2-1, with 9 positions matching TRBD2. V was clipped by 0 bases and J by 6 bases; unmatched bases: 6. CDR3 length equals 16 residues. Germline V gives CDR1 MNHEY, CDR2 SVGAGI. As DNA, the CDR3 is TGTGCCAGCAGTTACTCAGAAGCGGGGGGCCGCAATGAGCAGTTCTTC. This encodes CASSYSEAGGRNEQFF.

V gene TRBV9 combines with J gene TRBJ2-2; D may be TRBD1 (5 bases). This CDR3 spans 14 amino acids. V gave up 3 bases and J gave up 5 bases, with 11 bases separating them. From germline, CDR1 is SGDLS and CDR2 YYNGEE. CDR3 DNA: TGTGCCAGCAGCGGTGACAGTGCGACCGGGGAGCTGTTTTTT. Amino acid sequence: CASSGDSATGELFF.

This rearrangement joins TRBV5-6 to TRBJ2-7, with 7 bases fitting TRBD1. Trimming removed 0 bases from V and 1 base from J; junction bases left unmatched: 4. There are 15 residues in the CDR3. Germline assignment: CDR1 SGHDT and CDR2 YYEEEE. The CDR3 DNA reads as TGTGCCAGCAGCTTGGGACAGGGTTCTTCCTACGAGCAGTACTTC. Protein: CASSLGQGSSYEQYF.

The V call is TRBV5-6, the J call TRBJ2-7; 8 bases fit TRBD1. Germline CDR1 reads SGHDT; CDR2 reads YYEEEE. V shed 2 bases and J 7 bases; nucleotides not matched to a gene: 5. This CDR3 region has 13 residues. DNA of the CDR3: TGTGCCAGCAGCTTCAGCAGGGGGCGTGAGCAGTACTTC. The encoded protein is CASSFSRGREQYF.

The chain combines TRBV7-9 with TRBJ2-7, with TRBD1 as a possible D gene (5 bases). The CDR3 covers 13 residues. Germline CDR1 is SEHNR and CDR2 is FQNEAQ (reference sequence). V was trimmed by 4 bases and J by 5 bases, leaving 12 bases between them. The CDR3, as DNA: TGTGCCAGCAGCTGGACATCCAGCCACGAGCAGTACTTC. Encoded protein: CASSWTSSHEQYF.

The chain links TRBV2 to TRBJ1-6; D gene unclear. The ends were cut back, 5 bases at V and 7 bases at J, with 12 bases in the middle. The CDR3 covers 14 residues. Looked up from germline, CDR1 is SNHLY and CDR2 is FYNNEI. The CDR3 DNA sequence: TGTGCCAGCAGTCTAAGCTGGGCAAATTCACCCCTCCACTTT. As protein: CASSLSWANSPLHF.

The chain employs TRBV19 and TRBJ2-1; TRBD2 matches at 9 bases. This CDR3 region has 18 residues. The V gene end was trimmed by 5 bases and the J gene end by 0 bases; junction bases not matched to a gene: 11. Germline CDR1 LNHDA, CDR2 SQIVND (reference sequence). CDR3 amino acids: CASSSVTSGRSSYNEQFF. The CDR3 DNA follows: TGTGCCAGTAGTTCCGTTACTAGCGGGCGAAGCTCCTACAATGAGCAGTTCTTC.